This T cell receptor (beta chain) was sequenced in a study of T-cell reconstitution after alpha-beta-depleted transplantation in children. Unique molecular identifiers were used to barcode this TCRbeta library. TCRdb used MiXCR to reprocess the PCR reads, holding one entry per CDR3 protein. The table shows around 490,000 distinct CDR3 sequences, with 9.5% to 12% occurring only once. Trimming took 3 bases from V and 4 from J; bases not matched to a gene: 5. The CDR3 spans 15 residues. Germline assignment: CDR1 MNHEY and CDR2 SVGAGI. The sample in question was PBMCs, mostly from graft donor cells, obtained 180 days after TCRalphabeta/CD19-depleted stem cell transplant. V usage is TRBV6-5 and J usage is TRBJ2-3, with 9 nucleotides matching TRBD2. The receptor's source is a female patient aged 2-10 years who had a stem cell transplant for aplastic anemia, so the T cells may come from the graft donor. The CDR3 DNA reads as TGTGCCAGCAGTTATGGGCGGGGGGGGGCAGATACGCAGTATTTT. Translation gives CASSYGRGGADTQYF.